This T cell receptor (beta chain) was found in a study of T cells expressing NK-cell markers. Background on the study: Source material for TCR beta repertoires consisted of sorted CD3+CD56+NKG2C+, CD3+CD56+NKG2C- and CD3+CD56-NKG2C+ T cells.

This CDR3 is built from 15 residues. Per the germline V gene, CDR1 is KGHSH and CDR2 is LQKENI. TCRdb reanalyzed the 5' RACE reads and collapses them to one entry per CDR3 protein, without DNA. This repertoire includes over 250,000 distinct CDR3 sequences. Comment on this clonotype: Its antigen remains unidentified.

General study results and limits: In a group of several donors, dominant NKG2C+ clonotypes represented roughly 1.0-7.0% of CD8+ T cells.

V usage is TRBV18 and J usage is TRBJ2-3; there is no DNA to check the TCRdb D call of TRBD2. The sequenced sample consisted of blood T cells: a sorted CD56 or NKG2C T cell subset, CD4+ or CD8+ T cells, or bulk PBMC T cells (not recorded which). This TCR was recovered from a woman aged 18-69 years in good health. CDR3 protein: CASSSGLAGRDTQYF.